This record concerns one T cell receptor beta chain sequence. Its antigen is as yet unknown. Investigators performed immunoSEQ version v3.0 at survey level. Sequenced by immunoSEQ multiplex PCR; TCRdb stores in-frame clones only, minus some. Among about 24,000 clones, roughly 87% were seen once, and the ten largest hold 8.7%. Germline lookup yields CDR1 MDHEN and CDR2 SYDVKM. The CDR3 spans 13 residues. V was cut by 5 bases and J by 0 bases, with 7 bases left in between. The data belong to a study of long-term antiretroviral therapy in people with HIV. Overall study results and limits: Despite increasing after ART, diversity remained lower than that of transplant donor controls.

The chain recombines TRBV28 with TRBJ2-5; the D is unclear. This TCR was sampled from a man between 50 and 59 years old with HIV. Specimen: unsorted PBMCs, collected 1.8 years before starting antiretroviral therapy. The CDR3 spells CASSGMNQETQYF. DNA for the CDR3: TGTGCCAGCAGTGGCATGAACCAAGAGACCCAGTACTTC.